The next 18 T cell receptor beta chains were all read from a single sample in a study of shared clonotypes between healthy human individuals. The repertoire was sequenced with immunoSEQ multiplex PCR; TCRdb's copy has only in-frame clones and lacks some. The top ten hold around 0.13% of the sample, which has roughly 2.4 million clones, around 95% seen once. Sequenced material: naive CD4+ T cells sorted from blood. Subset noted: CD45RA+ positively selected. The receptors were sampled from a man between 18 and 35 years old in good health.

V usage is TRBV11-2 and J usage is TRBJ2-7, with 9 positions matching TRBD1. The germline gives CDR1 SGHAT, CDR2 FQNNGV. This CDR3 has 17 residues. The trim removed 5 bases at V and 6 bases at J, leaving 17 bases unmatched. CDR3 loop: CASSEIHRGPFLGEQYF. Here the CDR3 DNA reads TGTGCCAGCAGCGAAATCCACAGGGGGCCGTTTCTTGGCGAGCAGTACTTC.

The V gene is TRBV21-1, the J gene TRBJ2-7; the table assigns TRBD1, which was not confirmed against the DNA. TRBV21-1 is described as a pseudogene. The CDR3 covers 16 residues. In nucleotides, the CDR3 is TGTGCCAGCAGCAAAGCAGGGGACAGGAGCTCCTACGAGCAGTACTTC. Protein: CASSKAGDRSSYEQYF.

The genes are TRBV28 and TRBJ2-6; no firm D call. The CDR3 loop spans 13 amino acids. V dropped 8 bases and J dropped 3 bases, with 8 bases sitting between them. CDR1 and CDR2 from the germline V gene are MDHEN and SYDVKM. The CDR3 region is CASQPRGANVLTF. As DNA, the CDR3 is TGTGCCAGCCAACCCCGTGGGGCCAACGTCCTGACTTTC.

The rearrangement links TRBV18 to TRBJ1-4, with 9 nucleotides matching TRBD1. Looked up from germline, CDR1 is KGHSH and CDR2 is LQKENI. J lost 8 bases, V lost 4 bases, and 11 bases had no gene match. This CDR3 has 16 residues. In nucleotides, the CDR3 is TGTGCCAGCTCACGAGGTGTCGGGACAGGGTTAGAAAAACTGTTTTTT. It specifies CASSRGVGTGLEKLFF.

V is TRBV30 and J is TRBJ2-7, with 7 bases fitting TRBD2. Germline CDR1 reads GTSNPN; CDR2 reads SVGIG (reference sequence). V lost 2 bases and J lost 7; bases outside the gene matches: 14. CDR3 length: 15 amino acids. Here the CDR3 DNA reads TGTGCCTGGAGTTCCCCTCTGGGAGGGCCTTTTGAGCAGTACTTC. Amino acid sequence: CAWSSPLGGPFEQYF.

The chain combines TRBV4-3 with TRBJ2-7; perhaps TRBD1 as D (5 bases). Between the trimmed V and J ends, which lost 0 bases and 10 bases, there was a span of 13 bases. Germline CDR1 is LGHNA and CDR2 is YSLEER. CDR3 size: 13 residues. CDR3 nucleotides: TGCGCCAGCAGCCAAGAACCACAGGTACCCCAGTACTTC. Translation: CASSQEPQVPQYF.

The chain joins TRBV9 to TRBJ2-2; D not resolved. Germline values: CDR1 SGDLS, CDR2 YYNGEE. Trimming removed 1 base at V and 1 base at J, with 11 bases between. The CDR3 loop spans 16 amino acids. CDR3 coding DNA: TGTGCCAGCAGCGTAACAAGACTCGGGAACACCGGGGAGCTGTTTTTT. This encodes CASSVTRLGNTGELFF.

The CDR3 sequence is CAWNYGGQSNEQFF. The CDR3 coding sequence is TGTGCCTGGAATTACGGGGGGCAAAGTAATGAGCAGTTCTTC. The chain has TRBV30 and TRBJ2-1; D perhaps matches TRBD2 (7 bases). The CDR3 extends over 14 amino acids. Germline CDR1 GTSNPN, CDR2 SVGIG (reference sequence). V lost 4 bases, J lost 7 bases, and 17 bases lay in between.

The chain combines TRBV7-2 with TRBJ2-7; D is perhaps TRBD2 (5 bases). This CDR3 region has 13 residues. Germline CDR1 is SGHTA and CDR2 is FQGNSA. V gave up 8 bases and J gave up 2 bases, with 13 bases separating them. The chain's CDR3 is CASGGPITYEQYF. The CDR3 DNA follows: TGTGCCAGCGGAGGACCTATTACCTACGAGCAGTACTTC.

This chain connects TRBV5-1 to TRBJ2-2, with 11 bases fitting TRBD1. The CDR3 sequence is 15 residues long. Germline V CDR1 and CDR2: SGHRS, YFSETQ. The junction had 6 bases not matched to a gene; V was cut back by 5 bases and J by 6 bases. CDR3 DNA sequence: TGCGCCAGCAGGACGGACAGGGGGCTTGCCGGGGAGCTGTTTTTT. As protein: CASRTDRGLAGELFF.

The rearrangement uses TRBV4-1 and TRBJ1-1, with D tentatively TRBD1 (5 bases). The V gene lost 3 bases and the J gene lost 5 bases, with 7 bases spanning the gap. The germline CDR1 and CDR2 sequences are MGHRA and YSYEKL. The CDR3 is 12 residues long. This chain's CDR3 is CASSQGVTEAFF. The CDR3, as DNA: TGCGCCAGCAGCCAGGGGGTTACTGAAGCTTTCTTT.

For the CDR3, the DNA is TGTGCCAGCAGAAGGGACAGGATCGGAGAGACCCAGTACTTC. It translates to CASRRDRIGETQYF. The chain is built from TRBV6-6 and TRBJ2-5; 8 bases line up with TRBD1. The germline V gene has CDR1 MNHNY and CDR2 SVGAGI (reference sequence). J gave up 4 bases and V 6 bases, and 7 bases lay outside the gene matches. This CDR3 region has 14 residues.

The CDR3 loop is CASMGAGAYSGNTIYF. In DNA form, the CDR3 reads TGTGCCAGTATGGGGGCAGGGGCGTACTCTGGAAACACCATATATTTT. The gene calls are TRBV19 and TRBJ1-3, with D possibly matching TRBD1 (6 bases). Trimming shortened V by 7 bases and J by 0 bases, and 16 bases separated the two germline ends. CDR1 is LNHDA, CDR2 SQIVND, per germline (reference sequence). This CDR3 comprises 16 residues.

The V gene is TRBV29-1, the J gene TRBJ1-1, with D uncertain. Germline loops: CDR1 SQVTM, CDR2 ANQGSEA. This CDR3 has 14 residues. V was cut by 4 bases and J by 0 bases, with 12 bases left in between. This CDR3 is CSVVAGNMNTEAFF. CDR3 nucleotides: TGCAGCGTTGTCGCGGGTAACATGAACACTGAAGCTTTCTTT. Filled out from reference TRBV29-1 and TRBJ1-1, the complete variable domain reads SAVISQKPSRDICQRGTSLTIQCQVDSQVTMMFWYRQQPGQSLTLIATANQGSEATYESGFVIDKFPISRPNLTFSTLTVSNMSPEDSSIYLCSVVAGNMNTEAFFGQGTRLTVV.

This clone appeared a few times. Additional DNA sequences in this sample encode the identical CDR3. The DNA for the CDR3 is TGTGCCAGCAGCTCGGACAGGGGATATTCACCCCTCCACTTT. Its translation is CASSSDRGYSPLHF. This chain links TRBV7-9 with TRBJ1-6, with TRBD1 matching 9 bases. The CDR3 totals 14 residues. Unmatched junction bases numbered 3, after V lost 4 bases and J lost 8 bases. Germline CDR1 SEHNR, CDR2 FQNEAQ (reference sequence).

This sequence joins TRBV9 and TRBJ1-2; tentatively, D is TRBD1 (5 bases). The V end was cut by 6 bases, the J end by 8 bases, with 14 bases between. The length of the CDR3 is 12 residues. Germline-derived CDR1 and CDR2 are SGDLS and YYNGEE. The CDR3 loop is CASTRSGRGYTF. CDR3 DNA: TGTGCCAGCACTCGGTCAGGGCGAGGCTACACCTTC.

Concerning this clone itself: The sample has other DNA sequences that encode this CDR3 too. V gene TRBV18 combines with J gene TRBJ2-7; TRBD2 is a possible D gene (6 bases). V was trimmed by 2 bases and J by 0 bases, leaving 8 bases between them. The CDR3 runs 14 residues. Germline V CDR1 and CDR2: KGHSH, LQKENI. CDR3 region: CASSPRDSSYEQYF. In DNA form, the CDR3 reads TGTGCCAGCTCACCAAGGGACTCCTCCTACGAGCAGTACTTC.

V is TRBV5-1 and J is TRBJ2-3, with D perhaps matching TRBD1 or TRBD2 (5 bases each). Germline V lookup: CDR1 SGHRS, CDR2 YFSETQ. V was clipped by 3 bases and J by 2 bases, with 13 bases between them. The CDR3 is made up of 15 amino acids. Here the CDR3 DNA reads TGCGCCAGCAGCTGGACGGGACGGAACACAGATACGCAGTATTTT. This codes for CASSWTGRNTDTQYF.